The T cell receptor (beta chain) under discussion was sequenced for a study of cytomegalovirus exposure and HLA in healthy donors. General study points: The authors listed 164 TCR beta chains as cytomegalovirus-associated.

Turning to this clone: What it recognizes is unknown.

The CDR3 consists of 12 residues. Trimming took off 3 bases at V and 3 bases at J, with 9 bases between the two ends. The germline V gene has CDR1 GTSNPN and CDR2 SVGIG (reference sequence). PCR used 60 Vbeta primers and 13 Jbeta primers. Profiled with immunoSEQ multiplex PCR; TCRdb holds only in-frame clones, not every one. This sample carries 86,000 or so clones, around 79% of them seen once, and the ten largest clones take under 15%. The V and J genes are TRBV30 and TRBJ2-7, with TRBD1 as a possible D gene (6 bases). Sequences were obtained from PBMCs. This sequence originates from a woman aged 40 to 55 in good health and CMV-seropositive. The CDR3 is CAWRQDSYEQYF. CDR3 in DNA: TGTGCCTGGAGACAGGACAGCTACGAGCAGTACTTC.